This T cell receptor (beta chain) was profiled in a study of blood T cell repertoires in COVID-19. About the research overall: Samples taken during acute and convalescent COVID-19 were collected in the United States, Italy and Spain.

Repertoires were generated with immunoSEQ multiplex PCR, while TCRdb's copy carries only in-frame clones and drops some. The data contain 200,000 to 250,000 clones, about 90% of them singletons. This receptor was obtained from a woman in her 30s who had been exposed to COVID-19. The sequenced sample consisted of PBMCs or T cells enriched from blood (not recorded which).

The CDR3 spells CASSSGPDRRGFF. The CDR3 DNA reads TGTGCCAGCAGCTCCGGGCCCGACAGGAGAGGTTTCTTT. The chain links TRBV7-8 to TRBJ1-1; weak D call: TRBD1 (6 bases). Germline CDR1 SGHVS, CDR2 FQNEAQ. The CDR3 extends over 13 amino acids. Trimming removed 4 bases from V and 13 bases from J, with 19 bases in between.